What follows is one T cell receptor beta chain and its context. The target antigen is unknown. The time point denotes: pre-treatment sample, taken before nivolumab and TIL therapy. This sample is drawn from a study of TIL therapy for anti-PD-1-resistant metastatic lung cancer. Study as a whole: Tumors were harvested before any PD-1/PD-L1 blockade. The study's findings and limits: Treatment-naive, never-smoker and oncogene-addicted patients were overrepresented in this highly selected cohort. After infusion, TIL clonotypes partly replaced peripheral T cells and declined over months.

The libraries were made with immunoSEQ v3. Each library reached 1.5 million to 2.5 million read pairs, or about 4.5-6.5 million at deep level. Repertoires were generated with immunoSEQ multiplex PCR, while TCRdb's copy carries only in-frame clones and drops some. There are around 30,000 clones in the sample; 74% occur only once, and about 3% lies in the top ten. Per the germline V gene, CDR1 is MGHRA and CDR2 is YSYEKL. Trimming shortened V by 3 bases and J by 4 bases, and 19 bases separated the two germline ends. The CDR3 length is 17 residues. The rearrangement joins TRBV4-1 to TRBJ1-3, with D perhaps matching TRBD1 (5 bases). The source of this sequence is a woman between 30 and 79 years old with non-small cell lung cancer. The sample in question was blood, obtained at baseline. The CDR3 DNA follows: TGCGCCAGCAGCCACCTGGGGCAGACCGAAGCGGGAAACACCATATATTTT. Protein product: CASSHLGQTEAGNTIYF.